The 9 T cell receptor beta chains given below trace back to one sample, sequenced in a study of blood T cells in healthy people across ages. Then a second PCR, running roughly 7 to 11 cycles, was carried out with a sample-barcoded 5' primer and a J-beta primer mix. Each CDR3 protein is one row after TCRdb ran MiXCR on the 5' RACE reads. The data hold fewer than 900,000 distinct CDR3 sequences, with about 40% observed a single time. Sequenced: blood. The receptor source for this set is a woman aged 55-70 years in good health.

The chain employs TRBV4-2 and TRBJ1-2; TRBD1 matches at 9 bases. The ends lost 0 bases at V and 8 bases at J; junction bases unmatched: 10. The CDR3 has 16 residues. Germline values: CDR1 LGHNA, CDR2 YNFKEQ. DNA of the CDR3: TGTGCCAGCAGCCAAGAGGTCGGGGACAGGGTAGGCGGCTACACCTTC. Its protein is CASSQEVGDRVGGYTF.

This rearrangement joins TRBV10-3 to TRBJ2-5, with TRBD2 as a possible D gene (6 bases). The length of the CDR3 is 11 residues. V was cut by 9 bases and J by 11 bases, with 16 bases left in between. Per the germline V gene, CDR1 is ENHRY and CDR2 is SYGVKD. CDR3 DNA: TGTGCCATAAGTAGGGACTGTGGGCAGTACTTC. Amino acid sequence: CAISRDCGQYF.

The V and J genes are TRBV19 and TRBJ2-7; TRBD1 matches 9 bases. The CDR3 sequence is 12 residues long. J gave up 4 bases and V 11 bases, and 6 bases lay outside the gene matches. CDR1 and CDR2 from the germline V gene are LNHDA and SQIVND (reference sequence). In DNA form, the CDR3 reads TGTGCCGCCGGACAGGGGTGGTACGAGCAGTACTTC. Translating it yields CAAGQGWYEQYF.

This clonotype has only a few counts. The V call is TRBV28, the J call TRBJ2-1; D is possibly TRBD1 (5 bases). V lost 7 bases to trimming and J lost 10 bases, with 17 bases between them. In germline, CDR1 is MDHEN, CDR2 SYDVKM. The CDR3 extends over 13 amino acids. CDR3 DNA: TGTGCCAGCATCCCAGGACCTAACAGGGAGCAGTTCTTC. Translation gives CASIPGPNREQFF.

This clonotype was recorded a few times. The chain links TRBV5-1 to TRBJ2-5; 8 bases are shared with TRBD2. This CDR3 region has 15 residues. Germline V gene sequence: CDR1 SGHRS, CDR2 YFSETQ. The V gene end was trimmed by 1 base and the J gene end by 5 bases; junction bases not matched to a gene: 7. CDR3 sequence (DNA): TGCGCCAGCAGCTTGAATAGCGGGGCTGGGGAGACCCAGTACTTC. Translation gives CASSLNSGAGETQYF. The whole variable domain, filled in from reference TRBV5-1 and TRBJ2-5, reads KAGVTQTPRYLIKTRGQQVTLSCSPISGHRSVSWYQQTPGQGLQFLFEYFSETQRNKGNFPGRFSGRQFSNSRSEMNVSTLELGDSALYLCASSLNSGAGETQYFGPGTRLLVL.

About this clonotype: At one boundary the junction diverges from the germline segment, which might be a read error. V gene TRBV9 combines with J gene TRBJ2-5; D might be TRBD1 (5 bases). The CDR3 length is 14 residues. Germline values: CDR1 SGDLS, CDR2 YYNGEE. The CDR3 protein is CASSVGTHQEIQYF. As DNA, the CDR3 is TGTGCCAGCAGCGTAGGGACACACCAAGAGATCCAGTACTTC.

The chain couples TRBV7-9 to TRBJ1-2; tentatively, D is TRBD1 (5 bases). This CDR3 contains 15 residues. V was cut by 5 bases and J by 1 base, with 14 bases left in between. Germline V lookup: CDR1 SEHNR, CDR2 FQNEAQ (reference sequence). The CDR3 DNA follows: TGTGCCAGCAGCGCCTGGGGCGGAGTTAACTATGGCTACACCTTC. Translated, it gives CASSAWGGVNYGYTF.

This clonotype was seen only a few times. In nucleotides, the CDR3 is TGCAGTGCTAGAGGAGGGGACAGGATGATCTATGGCTACACCTTC. The encoded protein is CSARGGDRMIYGYTF. This chain links TRBV20-1 with TRBJ1-2, with 8 bases lining up with TRBD1. V gave up 1 base and J gave up 4 bases; unmatched junction bases: 8. CDR1 is DFQATT, CDR2 SNEGSKA, per germline (reference sequence). This CDR3 has 15 residues.

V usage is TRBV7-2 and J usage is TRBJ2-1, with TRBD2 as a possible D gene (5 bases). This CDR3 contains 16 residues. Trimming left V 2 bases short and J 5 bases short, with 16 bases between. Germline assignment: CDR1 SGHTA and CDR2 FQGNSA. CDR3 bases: TGTGCCAGCAGCTTACATCCAGGCGGGCCCAACAATGAGCAGTTCTTC. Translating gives CASSLHPGGPNNEQFF.